Below are 29 T cell receptor beta chains sequenced from a single sample in a study of cytomegalovirus exposure and HLA in healthy donors. Primers for the PCR totalled 60 Vbeta and 13 Jbeta. Clones were sequenced by immunoSEQ multiplex PCR, and TCRdb holds only the in-frame ones, with some missing. The top ten clones hold roughly 1.5% of a sample with approximately 190,000 clones, approximately 80% of them seen once. The material sequenced was PBMCs. The origin of the receptors is a woman under 30 in good health and CMV-seronegative.

The chain combines TRBV27 with TRBJ2-7, with TRBD2 matching over 7 bases. V trimming: 0 bases; J trimming: 3 bases; junction bases outside the gene matches: 8. Germline V lookup: CDR1 MNHEY, CDR2 SMNVEV (reference sequence). The CDR3 loop spans 16 amino acids. CDR3 nucleotides: TGTGCCAGCAGTTTATCGGGGGGGGGTGGAGGCTACGAGCAGTACGTC. Protein: CASSLSGGGGGYEQYV.

This chain connects TRBV12-5 to TRBJ1-5; 9 nucleotides agree with TRBD1. This CDR3 contains 18 residues. CDR1 and CDR2 (germline): LGHNT, FRNRAP. The V gene end was trimmed by 1 base and the J gene end by 0 bases; junction bases not matched to a gene: 7. CDR3 nucleotide sequence: TGTGCTAGTGGTTTGGCCCTCGGACAGGGGTATAGCAATCAGCCCCAGCATTTT. Its translation: CASGLALGQGYSNQPQHF.

The genes are TRBV6-5 and TRBJ1-5; unclear D gene. The V end was cut by 2 bases, the J end by 2 bases, with 10 bases between. Germline assignment: CDR1 MNHEY and CDR2 SVGAGI. CDR3 length: 15 amino acids. The CDR3 DNA sequence: TGTGCCAGCAGTTACGGCAGAATTGGCAATCAGCCCCAGCATTTT. Protein: CASSYGRIGNQPQHF.

The gene calls are TRBV11-2 and TRBJ2-3; TRBD1 matches at 11 bases. The germline CDR1 and CDR2 sequences are SGHAT and FQNNGV. This CDR3 is 18 amino acids long. The J segment lost 6 bases and the V segment lost 4 bases, leaving 15 bases of the junction unmatched. The CDR3 sequence is CASSSADRGRLYMDTQYF. CDR3 in DNA: TGTGCCAGCAGCTCCGCGGACAGGGGGCGCCTGTATATGGATACGCAGTATTTT.

The chain combines TRBV27 with TRBJ2-1; D gene ambiguous. The CDR3 has 15 amino acids. Germline V gene sequence: CDR1 MNHEY, CDR2 SMNVEV (reference sequence). Trimming cost V 3 bases and J 0 bases, with 9 bases left between them. The CDR3 DNA is TGTGCCAGCAGTTTGATGAGCGTCTCCTACAATGAGCAGTTCTTC. Its translation: CASSLMSVSYNEQFF.

This chain links TRBV28 with TRBJ2-7; possibly TRBD1 for D (6 bases). The germline CDR1 and CDR2 sequences are MDHEN and SYDVKM. The germline V and J ends were trimmed by 8 bases and 0 bases, with 14 bases remaining between them. This CDR3 region has 14 residues. CDR3 protein: CASSGTYLSYEQYF. CDR3 coding DNA: TGTGCCAGCTCCGGGACATACCTCTCCTACGAGCAGTACTTC.

This clone occurred a few times. The rearrangement joins TRBV4-3 to TRBJ2-7, with TRBD2 matching 12 bases. The trim removed 3 bases at V and 4 bases at J, leaving 1 base unmatched. This CDR3 is 14 amino acids long. CDR1 and CDR2 (germline): LGHNA, YSLEER. This CDR3 reads CASSQGTSGYEQYF. The CDR3 coding sequence is TGCGCCAGCAGCCAGGGGACTAGCGGGTACGAGCAGTACTTC.

This clone was observed a single time. V is TRBV11-3 and J is TRBJ2-7, with a possible D match to TRBD2 (5 bases). V lost 0 bases to trimming and J lost 6 bases, with 12 bases between them. The germline CDR1 and CDR2 sequences are SGHNT and YENEEA. This CDR3 is built from 14 residues. The DNA for the CDR3 is TGTGCCAGCAGCTTAGATCATCCAGGAGGCGAGCAGTACGTC. Protein product: CASSLDHPGGEQYV.

The sample holds one count of this clone. V usage is TRBV29-1 and J usage is TRBJ1-2; TRBD1 aligns across 12 bases. This CDR3 has 12 amino acids. Trimming took 6 bases from V and 8 from J; bases not matched to a gene: 4. CDR1 and CDR2 (germline): SQVTM, ANQGSEA. The CDR3 DNA is TGCAGCGTCCCCGGGACAGGGGGCGGCTACACCTTC. Translated: CSVPGTGGGYTF. Supplemented by reference TRBV29-1 and TRBJ1-2, the full variable domain reads SAVISQKPSRDICQRGTSLTIQCQVDSQVTMMFWYRQQPGQSLTLIATANQGSEATYESGFVIDKFPISRPNLTFSTLTVSNMSPEDSSIYLCSVPGTGGGYTFGSGTRLTVV.

This clone has more than one count but fewer than ten. The chain links TRBV7-8 to TRBJ2-1; D gene ambiguous. In germline, CDR1 is SGHVS, CDR2 FQNEAQ. Trimming removed 2 bases from V and 0 bases from J, with 11 bases in between. This CDR3 has 16 residues. The CDR3 bases are TGTGCCAGCAGCTTATTTGTTTACGGCTCCTACAATGAGCAGTTCTTC. This translates into CASSLFVYGSYNEQFF.

V is TRBV10-2 and J is TRBJ2-7; D gene ambiguous. CDR1 is WSHSY, CDR2 SAAADI, per germline. CDR3 size: 14 residues. With 1 base removed from V and 2 bases from J, the gap between germline ends came to 9 bases. This CDR3 is CASSEFQQTYEQYF. As DNA, the CDR3 is TGCGCCAGCAGTGAGTTTCAACAAACCTACGAGCAGTACTTC.

The chain combines TRBV19 with TRBJ2-1; 14 bases are a match to TRBD2. CDR1 and CDR2 from the germline V gene are LNHDA and SQIVND (reference sequence). The CDR3 covers 16 residues. Trimming cost V 3 bases and J 8 bases; bases outside gene matches: 6. The CDR3 region has the DNA TGTGCCAGTAGTATGAGGGGGACTAGCGGGAGCCATGAGCAGTTCTTC. Residues: CASSMRGTSGSHEQFF.

CDR3 sequence (DNA): TGTGCCAGCAGTAAGGGTGGGGGGGCTGGTCAGCCCCAGCATTTT. Protein sequence: CASSKGGGAGQPQHF. The chain employs TRBV6-5 and TRBJ1-5; tentative D call: TRBD1 (6 bases). Germline V gives CDR1 MNHEY, CDR2 SVGAGI. There are 15 residues in the CDR3. Trimming stripped 5 bases from V and 6 bases from J, with 17 bases between.

The CDR3 sequence is CASSHTSGGADEKLFF. DNA of the CDR3: TGTGCCAGCAGCCATACCAGCGGGGGCGCAGATGAAAAACTGTTTTTT. The V and J genes are TRBV2 and TRBJ1-4, with D possibly TRBD1 on 6 matching bases. Germline V lookup: CDR1 SNHLY, CDR2 FYNNEI. CDR3 length equals 16 residues. V was cut by 6 bases and J by 6 bases, with 20 bases left in between.

The chain is built from TRBV2 and TRBJ2-3, with D maybe TRBD2 (7 bases). V dropped 6 bases and J dropped 1 base, with 17 bases sitting between them. CDR1 and CDR2 from the germline V gene are SNHLY and FYNNEI. CDR3 length equals 16 residues. DNA for the CDR3: TGTGCCAGCAGCCCCCGTGCGGGGGCAGGCACAGATACGCAGTATTTT. Amino acid sequence: CASSPRAGAGTDTQYF.

This clone turned up a few times. This chain joins TRBV5-1 and TRBJ1-1, with a weak D call TRBD1 (5 bases). Trimming pared 4 bases from V and 4 bases from J, leaving 20 bases between. The CDR3 is 16 residues long. Looked up from germline, CDR1 is SGHRS and CDR2 is YFSETQ. CDR3 protein: CASSAKTGQGGTEAFF. The CDR3 coding sequence is TGCGCCAGCAGCGCTAAAACTGGCCAGGGCGGCACTGAAGCTTTCTTT.

The chain recombines TRBV30 with TRBJ2-1, with D perhaps matching TRBD2 (7 bases). The V and J ends lost 5 bases and 4 bases respectively, with 15 bases between them. CDR3 length: 14 residues. CDR1 is GTSNPN and CDR2 is SVGIG in the germline V gene (reference sequence). CDR3 sequence reads: CAWGEGHLYNEQFF. The DNA of the CDR3 is TGTGCCTGGGGGGAGGGACACCTATACAATGAGCAGTTCTTC.

The chain employs TRBV6-5 and TRBJ1-5; D unclear. The CDR3 contains 13 residues. V was clipped by 2 bases and J by 3 bases, with 5 bases between them. Germline V CDR1 and CDR2: MNHEY, SVGAGI. This CDR3 is CASSYADNQPQHF. The CDR3 nucleotides are TGTGCCAGCAGTTACGCGGACAATCAGCCCCAGCATTTT.

This chain links TRBV7-6 with TRBJ2-2, with D tentatively TRBD1 (6 bases). CDR1 and CDR2 (germline): SGHVS, FNYEAQ. Trimming pared 5 bases from V and 4 bases from J, leaving 17 bases between. The CDR3 is 16 amino acids. The CDR3 DNA sequence: TGTGCCAGCAGCCCGATCCGGGACACCCTCACCGGGGAGCTGTTTTTT. It yields the protein CASSPIRDTLTGELFF.

This rearrangement joins TRBV27 to TRBJ2-1; D unclear. Trimming removed 5 bases from V and 0 bases from J, with 5 bases in between. The CDR3 totals 13 residues. CDR1 is MNHEY and CDR2 is SMNVEV in the germline V gene (reference sequence). The CDR3 is CASSLSSYNEQFF. The CDR3 DNA is TGTGCCAGCAGTCTAAGCTCCTACAATGAGCAGTTCTTC.

The V call is TRBV5-1, the J call TRBJ2-2; a weak D match, TRBD1 (5 bases). Trimming took off 0 bases at V and 7 bases at J, with 7 bases between the two ends. Germline V gene data show CDR1 as SGHRS and CDR2 as YFSETQ. The CDR3 contains 13 residues. Here the CDR3 reads CASSLAGYGELFF. CDR3 DNA sequence: TGCGCCAGCAGCTTGGCAGGGTACGGGGAGCTGTTTTTT.

The rearrangement joins TRBV4-3 to TRBJ2-1, with TRBD2 matching 7 bases. Germline V gene sequence: CDR1 LGHNA, CDR2 YSLEER. V was pared by 0 bases and J by 4 bases, with 18 bases of the junction left unmatched. This CDR3 comprises 20 residues. The CDR3 DNA reads TGCGCCAGCAGCCAAGATCAGGTTTGGCTAGCGGAGGCCGGTTACAATGAGCAGTTCTTC. Its protein product is CASSQDQVWLAEAGYNEQFF.

The chain joins TRBV27 to TRBJ2-5; 9 bases line up with TRBD2. The J call is in doubt because the DNA end fits TRBJ2-7 better. Germline V CDR1 and CDR2: MNHEY, SMNVEV (reference sequence). The CDR3 is made up of 15 amino acids. CDR3 bases: TGTGCCAGCAGTTTTCTGGGCGGGAGGGCTTCCGAGCAGTACTTC. Residues: CASSFLGGRASEQYF.

CDR3 sequence (DNA): TGTGCCAGCAGCTTATTCCGGACAGGGGCACAAGAGACCCAGTACTTC. This encodes CASSLFRTGAQETQYF. V usage is TRBV7-2 and J usage is TRBJ2-5; 9 positions agree with TRBD1. CDR3 length: 16 amino acids. The V and J ends lost 2 bases and 2 bases, in that order; junction bases with no gene match: 6. Germline V gives CDR1 SGHTA, CDR2 FQGNSA.

The V call is TRBV10-3, the J call TRBJ2-1, with TRBD2 matching over 10 bases. The CDR3 totals 15 residues. Germline CDR1 and CDR2: ENHRY and SYGVKD. Losses at the gene ends were 6 bases for V and 0 bases for J; bases not matched to a gene: 2. The CDR3 region is CAIRTSGFSYNEQFF. DNA for the CDR3: TGTGCCATCAGGACTAGCGGGTTCTCCTACAATGAGCAGTTCTTC.

The chain employs TRBV5-1 and TRBJ1-3; 9 bases are a match to TRBD1. V was pared by 4 bases and J by 2 bases, with 4 bases of the junction left unmatched. The CDR3 length is 15 residues. From germline, CDR1 is SGHRS and CDR2 YFSETQ. The CDR3, as DNA: TGCGCCAGCAGCGCCCGGACAGGGGCTGGAAACACCATATATTTT. This codes for CASSARTGAGNTIYF.

The rearrangement joins TRBV2 to TRBJ2-7; D not certain. Trimming stripped 9 bases from V and 3 bases from J, with 12 bases between. This CDR3 comprises 12 residues. The V gene's germline CDR1 is SNHLY and CDR2 FYNNEI. The CDR3 DNA is TGTGCCAGTTCGGGTTTGAGCTACGAGCAGTACTTC. Its translation: CASSGLSYEQYF.

The CDR3 nucleotides are TGTGCCAGCAAGAATCAGGGGTCGGCCTACGAGCAGTACTTC. Its translation is CASKNQGSAYEQYF. J is TRBJ2-7 and V is TRBV28; tentative D call: TRBD1 (6 bases). Trimming pared 7 bases from V and 2 bases from J, leaving 15 bases between. CDR1 is MDHEN and CDR2 is SYDVKM in the germline V gene. The CDR3 consists of 14 residues.

V and J are TRBV19 and TRBJ1-4, with D uncertain. This CDR3 contains 14 residues. Germline V gene lookup returns CDR1 LNHDA and CDR2 SQIVND (reference sequence). Trimming removed 4 bases at V and 0 bases at J, with 6 bases between. DNA for the CDR3: TGTGCCAGTAGTAGGACTGCAACTAATGAAAAACTGTTTTTT. Its protein is CASSRTATNEKLFF.